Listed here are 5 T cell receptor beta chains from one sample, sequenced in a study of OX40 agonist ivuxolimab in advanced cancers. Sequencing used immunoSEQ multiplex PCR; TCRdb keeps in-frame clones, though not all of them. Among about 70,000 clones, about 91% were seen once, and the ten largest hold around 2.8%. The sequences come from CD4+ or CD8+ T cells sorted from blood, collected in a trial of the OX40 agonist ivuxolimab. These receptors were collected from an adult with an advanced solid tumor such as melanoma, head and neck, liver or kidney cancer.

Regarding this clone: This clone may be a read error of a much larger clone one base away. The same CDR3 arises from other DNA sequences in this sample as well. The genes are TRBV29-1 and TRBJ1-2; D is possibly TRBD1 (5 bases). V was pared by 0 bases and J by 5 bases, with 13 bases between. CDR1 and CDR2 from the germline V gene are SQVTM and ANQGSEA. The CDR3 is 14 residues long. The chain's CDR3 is CSVEEGEGAYGYTF. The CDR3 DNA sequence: TGCAGCGTTGAAGAAGGCGAAGGGGCTTATGGCTACACCTTC.

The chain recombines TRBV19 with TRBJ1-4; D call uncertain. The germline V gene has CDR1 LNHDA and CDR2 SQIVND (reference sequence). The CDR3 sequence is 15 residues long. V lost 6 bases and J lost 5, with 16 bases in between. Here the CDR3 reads CASRSPAMLNEKLFF. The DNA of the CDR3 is TGTGCCAGTAGGAGCCCAGCCATGCTGAATGAAAAACTGTTTTTT.

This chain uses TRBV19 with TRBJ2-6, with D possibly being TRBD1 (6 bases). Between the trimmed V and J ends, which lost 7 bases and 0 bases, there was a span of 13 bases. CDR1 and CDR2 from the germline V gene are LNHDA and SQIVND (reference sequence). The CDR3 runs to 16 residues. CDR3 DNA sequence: TGTGCCAGTAAGGAACAGGGATTCTCTGGGGCCAACGTCCTGACTTTC. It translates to CASKEQGFSGANVLTF.

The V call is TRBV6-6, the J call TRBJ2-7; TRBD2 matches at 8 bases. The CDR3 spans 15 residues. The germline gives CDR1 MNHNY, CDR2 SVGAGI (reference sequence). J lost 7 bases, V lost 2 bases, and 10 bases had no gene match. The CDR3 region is CASSYPGGPRREQYF. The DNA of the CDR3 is TGTGCCAGCAGTTACCCGGGAGGGCCACGGAGGGAGCAGTACTTC.

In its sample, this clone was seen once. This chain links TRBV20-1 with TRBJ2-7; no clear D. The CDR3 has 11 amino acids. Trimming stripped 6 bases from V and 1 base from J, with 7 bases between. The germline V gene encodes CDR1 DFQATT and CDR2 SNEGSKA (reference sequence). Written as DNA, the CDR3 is TGCAGTGCGATACTTTCCTACGAGCAGTACTTC. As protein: CSAILSYEQYF.